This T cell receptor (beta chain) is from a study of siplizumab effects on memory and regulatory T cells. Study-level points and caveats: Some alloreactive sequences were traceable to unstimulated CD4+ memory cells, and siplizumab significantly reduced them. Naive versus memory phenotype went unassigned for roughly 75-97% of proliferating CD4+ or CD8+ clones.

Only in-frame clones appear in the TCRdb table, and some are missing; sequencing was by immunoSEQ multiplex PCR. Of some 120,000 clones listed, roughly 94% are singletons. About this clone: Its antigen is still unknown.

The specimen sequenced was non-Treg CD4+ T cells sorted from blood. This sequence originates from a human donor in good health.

CDR3 nucleotide sequence: TGTGCCAGCAGCCCCTCCGGTAGGGGGGAGACCCAGTACTTC. It is translated as CASSPSGRGETQYF. The chain joins TRBV11-3 to TRBJ2-5, with D tentatively TRBD1 (6 bases). This CDR3 is built from 14 residues. CDR1 and CDR2 from the germline V gene are SGHNT and YENEEA. Trimming took 5 bases from V and 5 from J, leaving 15 bases between them.